The clone carrying this T cell receptor beta chain was picked up one time. How the authors handled the data: Estimated nucleated cell counts came from reference gene primer amplification. The protocol was immunoSEQ multiplex PCR, while the TCRdb copy is restricted to in-frame clones and leaves out a portion. V and J calls and clone size are as listed in that table; D and trimming were resolved from the DNA. Of 250,000 to 350,000 clones listed, 65% to 90% were seen once; the top ten hold approximately 14%. This sample was taken from a study of blood T cell repertoires in COVID-19. Study background: The samples span acute and convalescent COVID-19 from the United States, Italy and Spain.

This CDR3 comprises 16 residues. The V and J ends lost 3 bases and 5 bases, in that order; junction bases with no gene match: 11. Germline CDR1 and CDR2: MNHNS and SASEGT. The TCR comes from a woman in her 70s with COVID-19, enrolled during active disease. The material sequenced was peripheral blood. This rearrangement joins TRBV6-1 to TRBJ2-3, with 7 bases lining up with TRBD2. CDR3 in DNA: TGTGCCAGCAGTGACATTAGGTGGAGGGAGGGAGATACGCAGTATTTT. Amino acid sequence: CASSDIRWREGDTQYF.